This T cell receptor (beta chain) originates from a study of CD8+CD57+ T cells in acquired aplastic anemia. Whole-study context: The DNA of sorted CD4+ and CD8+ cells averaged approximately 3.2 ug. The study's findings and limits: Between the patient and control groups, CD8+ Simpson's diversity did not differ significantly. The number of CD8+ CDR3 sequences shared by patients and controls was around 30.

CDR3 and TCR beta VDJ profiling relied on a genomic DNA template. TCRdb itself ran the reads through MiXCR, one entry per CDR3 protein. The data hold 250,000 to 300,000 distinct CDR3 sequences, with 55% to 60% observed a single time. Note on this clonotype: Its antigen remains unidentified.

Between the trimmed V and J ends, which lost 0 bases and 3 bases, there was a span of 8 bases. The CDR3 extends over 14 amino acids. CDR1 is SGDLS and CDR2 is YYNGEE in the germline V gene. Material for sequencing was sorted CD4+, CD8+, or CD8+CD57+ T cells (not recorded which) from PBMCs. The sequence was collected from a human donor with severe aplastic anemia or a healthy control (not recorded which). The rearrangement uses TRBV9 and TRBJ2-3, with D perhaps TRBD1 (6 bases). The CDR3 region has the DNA TGTGCCAGCAGCGTAGAGGGGGTGACAGATACGCAGTATTTT. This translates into CASSVEGVTDTQYF.